This TCR beta chain emerged from a study of blood T cell repertoires in COVID-19. TCRdb keeps only in-frame clones here, not all; method: immunoSEQ multiplex PCR. Of around 300,000 clones listed, 88% are singletons. J was trimmed by 8 bases and V by 6 bases; bases with no gene match: 7. CDR3 length: 13 residues. The sequence was collected from a woman aged 55-70 years in a cohort exposed to, infected with or recovered from COVID-19 (not recorded which). This chain joins TRBV12-3 or TRBV12-4 and TRBJ1-2, with 9 bases fitting TRBD1. The sequenced material came from PBMCs or T cells enriched from blood (not recorded which). CDR3 in amino acids: CASSPGQGRGYTF. In DNA, the CDR3 is TGTGCCAGCAGCCCAGGACAGGGGAGGGGCTACACCTTC.